Presented here are 23 T cell receptor beta chains from one specimen sequenced in a study of T cell changes during pregnancy in multiple sclerosis. Sequencing was performed with immunoSEQ multiplex PCR; in TCRdb, only in-frame clones are kept and a portion is missing. Found here are 35,000 to 40,000 clones, 88% of them singletons; the top ten hold roughly 1.2%. This specimen was CD4+ T cells from peripheral blood mononuclear cells, taken before pregnancy. These receptors were collected from a female donor with multiple sclerosis, enrolled in a pregnancy study.

This sequence joins TRBV7-3 and TRBJ2-5; D possibly corresponds to TRBD2 (7 bases). The ends were cut back, 0 bases at V and 5 bases at J, with 10 bases in the middle. The CDR3 loop spans 14 amino acids. From germline, CDR1 is SGHTA and CDR2 FQGTGA. The CDR3 DNA follows: TGTGCCAGCAGCTTAACCGGGGGGCTGGAGACCCAGTACTTC. This codes for CASSLTGGLETQYF.

This chain joins TRBV7-9 and TRBJ2-3; TRBD2 is a possible D gene (5 bases). The CDR3 runs 12 residues. V dropped 6 bases and J dropped 6 bases, with 10 bases sitting between them. Germline V gene sequence: CDR1 SEHNR, CDR2 FQNEAQ (reference sequence). This chain's CDR3 is CASRSTGDTQYF. The CDR3 nucleotides are TGTGCCAGCAGGTCCACGGGGGATACGCAGTATTTT.

V gene TRBV28 combines with J gene TRBJ2-3; a possible D gene is TRBD2 (5 bases). V lost 5 bases, J lost 2 bases, and 14 bases lay in between. This CDR3 contains 15 residues. Germline V CDR1 and CDR2: MDHEN, SYDVKM. CDR3 nucleotides: TGTGCCAGCAGTAAACCGGGATCTTTCACAGATACGCAGTATTTT. It specifies CASSKPGSFTDTQYF.

This chain joins TRBV19 and TRBJ2-7, with D hard to call. The CDR3 length is 13 residues. The V end was cut by 3 bases, the J end by 0 bases, with 6 bases between. Germline lookup yields CDR1 LNHDA and CDR2 SQIVND (reference sequence). In DNA form, the CDR3 reads TGTGCCAGTAGTATGACTGTCTCCTACGAGCAGTACTTC. Residues: CASSMTVSYEQYF.

The chain combines TRBV7-3 with TRBJ1-5; no clear D gene. The CDR3 sequence is 15 residues long. The germline CDR1 and CDR2 sequences are SGHTA and FQGTGA. V was cut by 6 bases and J by 0 bases, with 12 bases left in between. The CDR3 sequence: CASSAGRASNQPQHF. The CDR3 DNA follows: TGTGCCAGCAGTGCGGGGAGGGCTAGCAATCAGCCCCAGCATTTT.

The chain couples TRBV7-2 to TRBJ2-5; D may be TRBD1 (5 bases). CDR1 is SGHTA, CDR2 FQGNSA, per germline. This CDR3 spans 15 amino acids. Trimming pared 1 base from V and 5 bases from J, leaving 14 bases between. CDR3 sequence reads: CASSLDTGLGETQYF. The CDR3 DNA reads as TGTGCCAGCAGCTTAGACACAGGTCTGGGGGAGACCCAGTACTTC.

The V call is TRBV7-9, the J call TRBJ1-2; tentatively, D is TRBD1 (5 bases). This CDR3 has 15 amino acids. V lost 4 bases and J lost 7, with 19 bases in between. CDR1 and CDR2 (germline): SEHNR, FQNEAQ (reference sequence). As DNA, the CDR3 is TGTGCCAGCAGCTCCACCGACTCGACAGCCCTTGGCTACACCTTC. Translated, it gives CASSSTDSTALGYTF.

The V call is TRBV15, the J call TRBJ2-7, with D perhaps TRBD2 (6 bases). Trimming cost V 1 base and J 6 bases, with 19 bases left between them. This CDR3 is built from 16 residues. CDR1 and CDR2 from the germline V gene are LNHNV and YYDKDF (reference sequence). CDR3 protein: CATSRGGGRLRGEQYF. The CDR3 nucleotides read TGTGCCACCAGCAGAGGTGGAGGGAGACTCCGGGGCGAGCAGTACTTC.

Regarding this clone: A junction end diverges from the germline sequence, so it may reflect a read error. The chain joins TRBV6-5 to TRBJ1-2, with D unresolved. Germline V gene lookup returns CDR1 MNHEY and CDR2 SVGAGI. The CDR3 spans 12 residues. The CDR3 coding sequence is TGTGCCAGCAGAGGAGGGAACTACGGCTACACCTTC. This gives the protein CASRGGNYGYTF.

This chain joins TRBV29-1 and TRBJ2-2, with 7 nucleotides matching TRBD2. With V trimmed by 3 bases and J by 4 bases, 5 bases remained unmatched. In germline, CDR1 is SQVTM, CDR2 ANQGSEA. There are 14 residues in the CDR3. The CDR3 region has the DNA TGCAGCGTTGAGGGAGGGAGGGTCACCGGGGAGCTGTTTTTT. Translation: CSVEGGRVTGELFF.

This sequence joins TRBV30 and TRBJ1-1, with D possibly matching TRBD1 (5 bases). Germline CDR1 is GTSNPN and CDR2 is SVGIG (reference sequence). V was shortened by 4 bases and J by 6 bases, with 12 bases between the two germline ends. This CDR3 is built from 12 residues. The CDR3 here is CAWIRGGAEAFF. The DNA of the CDR3 is TGTGCCTGGATTCGGGGGGGGGCTGAAGCTTTCTTT.

This rearrangement joins TRBV6-1 to TRBJ1-3, with TRBD1 matching over 9 bases. The junction had 7 bases not matched to a gene; V was cut back by 6 bases and J by 7 bases. In germline, CDR1 is MNHNS, CDR2 SASEGT. The CDR3 covers 14 residues. The CDR3 region has the DNA TGTGCCAGCAGGCAAACAGGGGGCAGGAACACCATATATTTT. Its protein product is CASRQTGGRNTIYF.

V gene TRBV19 combines with J gene TRBJ1-1; the D is unclear. Looked up from germline, CDR1 is LNHDA and CDR2 is SQIVND (reference sequence). Trimming removed 5 bases at V and 4 bases at J, with 14 bases between. The CDR3 loop spans 14 amino acids. This CDR3 is CASSLGRQATEAFF. CDR3 sequence (DNA): TGTGCCAGTAGTCTTGGTAGGCAGGCCACTGAAGCTTTCTTT.

J is TRBJ2-7 and V is TRBV28; D gene unclear. Germline V lookup: CDR1 MDHEN, CDR2 SYDVKM. The CDR3 contains 17 residues. Trimming took off 5 bases at V and 3 bases at J, with 23 bases between the two ends. CDR3 residues: CASSPPLSWARLYEQYF. Here the CDR3 DNA reads TGTGCCAGCAGTCCACCCTTGTCGTGGGCCAGGCTCTACGAGCAGTACTTC.

The chain carries TRBV13 and TRBJ2-1, with 9 bases fitting TRBD2. The length of the CDR3 is 14 residues. V lost 4 bases and J lost 9; bases outside the gene matches: 7. Germline V lookup: CDR1 PRHDT, CDR2 FYEKMQ (reference sequence). The CDR3, as DNA: TGTGCCAGCAGCTCGATAGCGGGGGAGGGTGAGCAGTTCTTC. Amino acids: CASSSIAGEGEQFF. Full variable domain (missing parts from reference TRBV13 and TRBJ2-1): AAGVIQSPRHLIKEKRETATLKCYPIPRHDTVYWYQQGPGQDPQFLISFYEKMQSDKGSIPDRFSAQQFSDYHSELNMSSLELGDSALYFCASSSIAGEGEQFFGPGTRLTVL.

The J gene is TRBJ2-7, the V gene TRBV10-3; D is unclear. CDR3 size: 14 residues. CDR1 and CDR2 from the germline V gene are ENHRY and SYGVKD. V was shortened by 2 bases and J by 2 bases, with 10 bases between the two germline ends. The DNA of the CDR3 is TGTGCCATCAGTGAGGCCTTAGCCCCCTACGAGCAGTACTTC. Its protein is CAISEALAPYEQYF.

The J gene is TRBJ2-7, the V gene TRBV7-3; 8 bases match TRBD2. The J segment lost 7 bases and the V segment lost 5 bases, leaving 19 bases of the junction unmatched. Germline V gives CDR1 SGHTA, CDR2 FQGTGA. The CDR3 is made up of 17 amino acids. CDR3 region: CASSLIPGLGKSGEQYF. As DNA, the CDR3 is TGTGCCAGCAGCCTAATCCCGGGACTAGGGAAATCGGGGGAGCAGTACTTC.

The V and J genes are TRBV21-1 and TRBJ2-7; the tabulated D call, TRBD1, remains unverified against the DNA. TRBV21-1 is listed as a pseudogene. The CDR3 is 15 amino acids. The CDR3 nucleotides read TGTGCCAGCAGCAAATGGGACAGTGGTGAATACGAGCAGTACTTC. Its protein product is CASSKWDSGEYEQYF.

The chain is built from TRBV18 and TRBJ2-1; 11 bases line up with TRBD2. CDR1 is KGHSH, CDR2 LQKENI, per germline. The CDR3 spans 16 residues. Losses at the gene ends were 3 bases for V and 5 bases for J; bases not matched to a gene: 6. CDR3 protein: CASSPTGLADNNEQFF. CDR3 nucleotides: TGTGCCAGCTCACCGACGGGACTAGCGGATAACAATGAGCAGTTCTTC.

The chain carries TRBV4-3 and TRBJ2-1; 9 bases line up with TRBD2. Germline CDR1 LGHNA, CDR2 YSLEER. CDR3 length: 18 amino acids. Unmatched junction bases numbered 8, after V lost 0 bases and J lost 2 bases. In nucleotides, the CDR3 is TGCGCCAGCAGCCAAGATCCGCGCGCTAGCGGGGCCTACAATGAGCAGTTCTTC. Its translation is CASSQDPRASGAYNEQFF.

The J gene is TRBJ2-5, the V gene TRBV5-1, with D possibly being TRBD2 (6 bases). The CDR3 loop spans 14 amino acids. From germline, CDR1 is SGHRS and CDR2 YFSETQ. The V end lost 3 bases, the J end lost 4 bases, and 13 bases lay between the germline ends. As DNA, the CDR3 is TGCGCCAGCAGCTCCCGGACTATCCGAGAGACCCAGTACTTC. Protein sequence: CASSSRTIRETQYF.

The chain is built from TRBV5-6 and TRBJ2-2; D not certain. The CDR3 is 12 amino acids. Deletions cut 4 bases from V and 2 bases from J, with 3 bases between. CDR1 is SGHDT and CDR2 is YYEEEE in the germline V gene. For the CDR3, the DNA is TGTGCCAGCAGCCTTAACACCGGGGAGCTGTTTTTT. It is translated as CASSLNTGELFF.

V and J are TRBV19 and TRBJ1-5, with no clear D. This CDR3 spans 12 amino acids. Per the germline V gene, CDR1 is LNHDA and CDR2 is SQIVND (reference sequence). V lost 7 bases and J lost 5, with 9 bases in between. The CDR3 spells CASTFRDQPQHF. CDR3 nucleotides: TGTGCCAGTACTTTCCGTGATCAGCCCCAGCATTTT.